This T cell receptor (beta chain) was identified in a study of cytomegalovirus exposure and HLA in healthy donors. Primers for the PCR totalled 60 Vbeta and 13 Jbeta. TCRdb keeps only in-frame clones here, not all; method: immunoSEQ multiplex PCR. The sample totals 140,000 to 150,000 clones. The germline V gene encodes CDR1 MDHEN and CDR2 SYDVKM. The CDR3 contains 15 residues. V lost 2 bases and J lost 7; bases outside the gene matches: 9. The chain recombines TRBV28 with TRBJ2-5; 8 nucleotides align to TRBD2. The TCR was taken from a male donor in good health and CMV-seronegative. Specimen: PBMCs. CDR3: CASSLASGGYGTQYF. The CDR3 DNA reads as TGTGCCAGCAGTTTAGCGAGCGGGGGATATGGGACCCAGTACTTC.